A single sample is the source of the 9 T cell receptor delta chains below, sequenced in a study of human gamma delta and Vdelta1 T cells. TCRdb reanalyzed the PCR reads using CATT. The sample consists of 6,000 or so delta-chain clones, 40% to 50% of them appearing once. The antigens of these receptors remain unknown. Material for sequencing was Vdelta1 gamma-delta T cells from blood grown in culture (DOT cells). These receptors were obtained from a human donor in good health.

In its sample, this clone ranks as medium-sized. Other DNA sequences in this sample translate to the same CDR3. V and J are TRDV1 and TRDJ1; no reliable D call. CDR3 length: 16 residues. V lost 3 bases and J lost 0, with 14 bases in between. Germline CDR1 TSWWSYY, CDR2 QGS. DNA of the CDR3: TGTGCTCTTGGGGAGCTATCAGGCGGGTACACCGATAAACTCATCTTT. This encodes CALGELSGGYTDKLIF.

This clone was seen a few times. V and J are TRDV1 and TRDJ1; TRDD3 is a possible D gene (5 bases). V gave up 1 base and J gave up 4 bases, with 16 bases separating them. Germline-derived CDR1 and CDR2 are TSWWSYY and QGS. The CDR3 length is 16 residues. CDR3 region: CALGERDPLADDKLIF. CDR3 sequence (DNA): TGTGCTCTTGGGGAACGGGATCCCCTGGCGGACGATAAACTCATCTTT.

The chain employs TRDV1 and TRDJ1; TRDD3 is a possible D gene (8 bases). This CDR3 has 22 residues. Germline loops: CDR1 TSWWSYY, CDR2 QGS. V shed 0 bases and J shed 6 bases, with 35 bases lying between them. CDR3 amino acids: CALGELLFLRPTGGLRVNKLIF. CDR3 sequence (DNA): TGTGCTCTTGGGGAACTTCTGTTCCTACGCCCTACTGGGGGTCTCCGCGTGAATAAACTCATCTTT.

This clone came up a few times. J is TRDJ1 and V is TRDV1, with 7 bases fitting TRDD3. The CDR3 covers 24 residues. CDR1 and CDR2 from the germline V gene are TSWWSYY and QGS. V was clipped by 2 bases and J by 3 bases; unmatched bases: 33. DNA for the CDR3: TGTGCTCTTGGGGAATTGGTCTGGTCCTCCTTGACTGGGGATTCCTTAGAGTGGGCCGATAAACTCATCTTT. Its protein is CALGELVWSSLTGDSLEWADKLIF.

By its share, this clone is medium-sized. The chain is built from TRDV1 and TRDJ1; 11 nucleotides match TRDD3. Germline V lookup: CDR1 TSWWSYY, CDR2 QGS. Trimming at V came to 5 bases and at J to 7 bases, leaving 36 bases not matched to a gene. This CDR3 comprises 24 residues. The DNA of the CDR3 is TGTGCTCTTGGGAAGGGTGTAGGGTTTCCCACTGAACCTCTACTGGGGGATATGGTCGGTAAACTCATCTTT. Translation: CALGKGVGFPTEPLLGDMVGKLIF.

This clone was seen a handful of times. The chain is built from TRDV1 and TRDJ1, with a possible D match to TRDD3 (6 bases). Germline V gene lookup returns CDR1 TSWWSYY and CDR2 QGS. This CDR3 is 23 amino acids long. Deletions cut 0 bases from V and 2 bases from J, with 34 bases between. This CDR3 is CALGELGPTIVGGPAYTTDKLIF. The CDR3, as DNA: TGTGCTCTTGGGGAACTAGGACCTACGATAGTGGGGGGGCCCGCCTACACGACCGATAAACTCATCTTT.

This clone has more than one count but fewer than ten. This chain joins TRDV1 and TRDJ1; D call uncertain. Trimming took 1 base from V and 0 from J, leaving 6 bases between them. The CDR3 is 14 residues long. In germline, CDR1 is TSWWSYY, CDR2 QGS. The CDR3 sequence: CALGEPLNTDKLIF. CDR3 bases: TGTGCTCTTGGGGAACCTTTGAACACCGATAAACTCATCTTT.

This clone was seen only once. A much larger clone lies one base from this, so it may be a read error. The rearrangement joins TRDV1 to TRDJ1, with TRDD2 as a possible D gene (6 bases). This CDR3 region has 20 residues. Germline loops: CDR1 TSWWSYY, CDR2 QGS. Written as DNA, the CDR3 is TGTGCTCTTGTGGAAAGCCCGTCCTCCTACGTTGGGGCTCAGAGAGATAAACTCATCTTT. Translation gives CALVESPSSYVGAQRDKLIF.

This clone was seen a few times. The same CDR3 arises from other DNA sequences in this sample as well. V and J are TRDV1 and TRDJ1; tentatively, D is TRDD2 (8 bases). CDR3 length: 22 amino acids. Germline CDR1 is TSWWSYY and CDR2 is QGS. Trimming removed 3 bases at V and 4 bases at J, with 36 bases between. The CDR3 loop reads CALGEGGLPNIVGDPRGDKLIF. In DNA, the CDR3 is TGTGCTCTTGGGGAGGGAGGCCTTCCTAATATTGTGGGGGACCCGAGGGGCGATAAACTCATCTTT.